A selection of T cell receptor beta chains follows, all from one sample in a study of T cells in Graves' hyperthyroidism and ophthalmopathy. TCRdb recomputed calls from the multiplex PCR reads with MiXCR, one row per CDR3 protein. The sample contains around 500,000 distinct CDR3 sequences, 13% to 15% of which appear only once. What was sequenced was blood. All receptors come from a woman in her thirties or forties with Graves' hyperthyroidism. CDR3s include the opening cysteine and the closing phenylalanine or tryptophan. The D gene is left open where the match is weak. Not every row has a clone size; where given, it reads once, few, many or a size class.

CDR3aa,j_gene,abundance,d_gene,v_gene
CASSQFPTSGQPSYEQYF,TRBJ2-7,many,TRBD1,TRBV5-1
CSAGLGNTEAFF,TRBJ1-1,few,.,TRBV20-1
CASSQGTSTYEQYF,TRBJ2-7,many,TRBD2,TRBV3-1
CASSGTVNTEAFF,TRBJ1-1,many,TRBD1,TRBV18
CASSPPGRGGETQYF,TRBJ2-5,many,.,TRBV18
CASSLKGASSYNEQFF,TRBJ2-1,few,TRBD1,TRBV7-6
CASSLRDPYGYTF,TRBJ1-2,many,.,TRBV5-6
CASTPGGTGGQFF,TRBJ2-1,many,TRBD2,TRBV27
CASSLLANTPNEQFF,TRBJ2-1,.,.,TRBV18
CASSPGQGFEQYF,TRBJ2-7,many,TRBD1,TRBV3-1
CASSSRGVMNTEAFF,TRBJ1-1,many,.,TRBV3-1
CASSTGTQETQYF,TRBJ2-5,many,.,TRBV7-8
CASSLYGTRPDTQYF,TRBJ2-3,few,.,TRBV27
CASSLLGLAGEQYF,TRBJ2-7,few,.,TRBV7-6
CASRISGSSYNEQFF,TRBJ2-1,.,TRBD2,TRBV28
CAWSIRSGTSYNEQFF,TRBJ2-1,many,TRBD2,TRBV30
CASSLKGAGSSTDTQYF,TRBJ2-3,.,TRBD1,TRBV5-4
CSARDPIRLAGGSYNEQFF,TRBJ2-1,few,TRBD2,TRBV20-1
CASSASGGRRRDTQYF,TRBJ2-3,many,TRBD2,TRBV7-3
CASSARGTGVGEQFF,TRBJ2-1,few,TRBD1,TRBV2
CASSQGSGEAHEQYF,TRBJ2-7,.,TRBD2,TRBV4-2
CASSQNLGAVGEQFF,TRBJ2-1,many,.,TRBV14
CASSPQRQSYEQYF,TRBJ2-7,many,.,TRBV7-9
CATSHRGLGEKLFF,TRBJ1-4,few,.,TRBV15
CAIRTGDYEQYF,TRBJ2-7,many,TRBD1,TRBV10-3
CASSSVGREKKTQYF,TRBJ2-5,many,TRBD2,TRBV11-2
CASSTPGEIYEQYF,TRBJ2-7,.,.,TRBV19
CASSPRRTEQFF,TRBJ2-1,.,.,TRBV25-1
CASSFRTSGMVEQYF,TRBJ2-7,many,TRBD2,TRBV7-8
CASTKNRDTRFGEQFF,TRBJ2-1,few,.,TRBV27
CASSLGLAGEETQYF,TRBJ2-5,many,TRBD2,TRBV7-9
CASSIIYSGANVLTF,TRBJ2-6,.,.,TRBV19
CASSADRGGEKLFF,TRBJ1-4,few,TRBD1,TRBV7-9
CSARDFLAGVNDEQYF,TRBJ2-7,many,TRBD2,TRBV20-1
CASSPGQAYNEQFF,TRBJ2-1,many,.,TRBV6-1
CATSDFGREESNEQFF,TRBJ2-1,many,TRBD2,TRBV24-1
CASSETGQGLNQPQHF,TRBJ1-5,few,TRBD1,TRBV6-1
CASSPPRTGSADTQYF,TRBJ2-3,many,TRBD1,TRBV28
CSASAGFTDEQYF,TRBJ2-7,many,.,TRBV20-1
CSVEPGLVREQFF,TRBJ2-1,.,TRBD2,TRBV29-1
CASTSRTRGTYEQYF,TRBJ2-7,many,.,TRBV27
CSARGSGGLKDTQYF,TRBJ2-3,.,TRBD1,TRBV20-1
CSARDALAGGHSGELFF,TRBJ2-2,few,TRBD2,TRBV20-1
CATSRTYIGQAREYGYTF,TRBJ1-2,many,TRBD1,TRBV15
CASSPGDRGPYGYTF,TRBJ1-2,.,TRBD1,TRBV7-2
CSVGPSSGGYNEQFF,TRBJ2-1,many,TRBD2,TRBV29-1
CASSPANWGTEAFF,TRBJ1-1,many,.,TRBV18
CASTTAGPVQETQYF,TRBJ2-5,.,.,TRBV12-3/TRBV12-4
CAWSSGDYGYTF,TRBJ1-2,many,.,TRBV30
CSARVRRQGQGYTF,TRBJ1-2,.,.,TRBV20-1
CASSPSRDRADTEAFF,TRBJ1-1,many,TRBD1,TRBV18
CAWTRQGEALGGYTF,TRBJ1-2,many,TRBD1,TRBV30
CASSLIGALGPNTEAFF,TRBJ1-1,many,.,TRBV12-3/TRBV12-4
CSAESPTSGSETQYF,TRBJ2-5,few,TRBD2,TRBV20-1
CASTSSDRVEQYF,TRBJ2-7,many,TRBD1,TRBV7-9